This T cell receptor (beta chain) stems from a study of blood T cells in healthy people across ages. The CDR3 extends over 13 amino acids. V lost 1 base, J lost 4 bases, and 2 bases lay in between. CDR1 is SGHTA and CDR2 is FQGNSA in the germline V gene. Using a J-beta primer mix together with a sample-barcoded 5' primer, a second PCR was run for about 6 to 12 cycles. Carrying 12 random nucleotides, a template-switch adaptor labeled each individual cDNA molecule. One entry per CDR3 protein, called by TCRdb with MiXCR from the 5' RACE reads. The table shows approximately 700,000 distinct CDR3 sequences, with roughly 32% occurring only once. This clonotype is termed medium-sized. Extracted total RNA amounted to at least 5 micrograms for each sample.

The sequence came from a woman older than 75 in good health. The specimen was blood. V gene TRBV7-2 combines with J gene TRBJ2-6, with no clear D. The CDR3 spells CASSLGGANVLTF. CDR3 DNA: TGTGCCAGCAGCTTAGGGGGGGCCAACGTCCTGACTTTC. The full variable domain, its missing parts supplied by reference TRBV7-2 and TRBJ2-6, is GAGVSQSPSNKVTEKGKDVELRCDPISGHTALYWYRQSLGQGLEFLIYFQGNSAPDKSGLPSDRFSAERTGGSVSTLTIQRTQQEDSAVYLCASSLGGANVLTFGAGSRLTVL.